This TCR beta chain was identified in a study of T cells in Graves' hyperthyroidism and ophthalmopathy. Study-wide results and limits: The majority of expanded thyroid clonotypes above 0.001 also appeared in blood. Ophthalmopathy was distinguished from stable hyperthyroidism by 13 V-J signatures.

This clonotype has only a few counts. Its antigen is still unknown. Uncontrolled infection, other autoimmune disease, pregnancy or lactation barred patients from enrollment. The diagnostic basis comprised clinical symptoms, serum thyroxine and TRAb, thyroid ultrasound and orbital computed tomography. The investigators amplified TCR beta CDR3 regions from RNA transcripts. HTBI primers drove first-round RT-PCR of the TCR CDR3. TCRdb itself ran the multiplex PCR reads through MiXCR, one entry per CDR3 protein. The profile shows about 320,000 distinct CDR3 sequences, over 15% of them singletons. The sequence was obtained from a man aged 25-45 years with Graves' hyperthyroidism. The sample comprised blood.

CDR3 region: CASSWNSAKNIQYF. In nucleotides, the CDR3 is TGTGCCAGCAGCTGGAATAGTGCCAAAAACATTCAGTACTTC. The rearrangement uses TRBV7-9 and TRBJ2-4; D gene uncertain. V was trimmed by 4 bases and J by 1 base, leaving 8 bases between them. The CDR3 runs to 14 residues. Germline CDR1 SEHNR, CDR2 FQNEAQ (reference sequence).